A single TCR beta chain is shown here with its context. Its cognate antigen is unknown. Produced via immunoSEQ multiplex PCR; TCRdb's table is partial and in-frame only. Here the sample spans about 96,000 clones, approximately 80% being singletons. The data belong to a study of OX40 agonist ivuxolimab in advanced cancers. As for the study in general: Patients took ivuxolimab, an agonistic anti-OX40 (CD134) antibody.

Whole-study findings and limits: CD4+ T cells averaged fewer expanded clones than CD8+ T cells. Some patients without response likewise showed low normalized clonal expansion.

No patient had autoimmune disease or received systemic immunosuppression. The sequence derives from an adult with an advanced solid tumor such as melanoma, head and neck, liver or kidney cancer. This specimen was CD4+ or CD8+ T cells sorted from blood, taken in a trial of the OX40 agonist ivuxolimab.

CDR3 sequence reads: CASSLDGASYEQYF. Written as DNA, the CDR3 is TGTGCCAGCAGCTTGGACGGTGCGTCCTACGAGCAGTACTTC. V and J are TRBV5-4 and TRBJ2-7; D call uncertain. Trimming left V 0 bases short and J 1 base short, with 8 bases between. CDR1 and CDR2 from the germline V gene are SGHNT and YYREEE (reference sequence). The CDR3 consists of 14 residues. The full variable domain, rest sourced from reference TRBV5-4 and TRBJ2-7, is ETGVTQSPTHLIKTRGQQVTLRCSSQSGHNTVSWYQQALGQGPQFIFQYYREEENGRGNFPPRFSGLQFPNYSSELNVNALELDDSALYLCASSLDGASYEQYFGPGTRLTVT.